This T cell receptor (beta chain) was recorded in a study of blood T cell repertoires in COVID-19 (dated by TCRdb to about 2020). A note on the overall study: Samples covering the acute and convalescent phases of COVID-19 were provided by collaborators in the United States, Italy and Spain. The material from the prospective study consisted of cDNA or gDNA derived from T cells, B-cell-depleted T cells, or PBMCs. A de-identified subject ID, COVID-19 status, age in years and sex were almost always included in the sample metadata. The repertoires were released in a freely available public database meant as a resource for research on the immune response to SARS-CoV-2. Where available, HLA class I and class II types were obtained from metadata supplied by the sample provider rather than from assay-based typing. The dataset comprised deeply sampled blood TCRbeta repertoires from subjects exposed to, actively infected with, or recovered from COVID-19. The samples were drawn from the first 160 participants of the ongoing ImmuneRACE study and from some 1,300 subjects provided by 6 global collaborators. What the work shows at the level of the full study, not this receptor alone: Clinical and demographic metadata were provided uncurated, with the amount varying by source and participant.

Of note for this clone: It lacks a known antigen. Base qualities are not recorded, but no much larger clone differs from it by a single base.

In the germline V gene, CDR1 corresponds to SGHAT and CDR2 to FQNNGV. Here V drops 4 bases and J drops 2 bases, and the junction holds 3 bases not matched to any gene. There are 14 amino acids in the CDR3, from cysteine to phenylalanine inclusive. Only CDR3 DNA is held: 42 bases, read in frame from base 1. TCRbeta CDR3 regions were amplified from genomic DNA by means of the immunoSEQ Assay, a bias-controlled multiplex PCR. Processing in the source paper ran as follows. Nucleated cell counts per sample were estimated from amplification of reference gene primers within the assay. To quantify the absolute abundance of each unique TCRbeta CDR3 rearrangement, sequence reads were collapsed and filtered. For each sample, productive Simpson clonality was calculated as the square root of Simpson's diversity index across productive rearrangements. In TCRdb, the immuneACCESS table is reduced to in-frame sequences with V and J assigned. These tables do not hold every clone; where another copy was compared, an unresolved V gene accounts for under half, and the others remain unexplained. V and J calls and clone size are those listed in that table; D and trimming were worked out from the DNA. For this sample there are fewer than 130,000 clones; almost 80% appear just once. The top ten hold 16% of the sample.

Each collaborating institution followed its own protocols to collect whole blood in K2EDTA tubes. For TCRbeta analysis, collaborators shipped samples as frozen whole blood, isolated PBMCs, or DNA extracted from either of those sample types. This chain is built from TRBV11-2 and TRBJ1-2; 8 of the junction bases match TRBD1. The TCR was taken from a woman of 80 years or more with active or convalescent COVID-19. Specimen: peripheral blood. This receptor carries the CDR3 CASSSWTGNYGYTF. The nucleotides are TGTGCCAGCAGCTCGTGGACAGGGAACTATGGCTACACCTTC. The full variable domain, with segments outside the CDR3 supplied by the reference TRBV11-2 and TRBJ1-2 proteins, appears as EAGVAQSPRYKIIEKRQSVAFWCNPISGHATLYWYQQILGQGPKLLIQFQNNGVVDDSQLPKDRFSAERLKGVDSTLKIQPAKLEDSAVYLCASSSWTGNYGYTFGSGTRLTVV.